Presented here are 14 T cell receptor beta chains from one specimen sequenced in a study of beta chain features in type 1 diabetes. The antigens these receptors bind are not known. Study-wide findings and caveats: Type 1 diabetes patients had moderately but significantly shorter TCRB CDR3s in all four CD4+ subsets.

Sequenced material consisted of expressed TCRB transcripts (all of the isolated RNA was reverse transcribed). Sequenced by immunoSEQ multiplex PCR; TCRdb stores in-frame clones only, minus some. The sample lists 150,000 or so clones, roughly 60% occurring once. Sample: naive CD4+ T cells from blood. The receptors were gathered from a man aged 25-45 years with type 1 diabetes.

This chain joins TRBV7-2 and TRBJ1-1; D might be TRBD1 (6 bases). Deletions cut 3 bases from V and 3 bases from J, with 11 bases between. Germline V gives CDR1 SGHTA, CDR2 FQGNSA. The CDR3 is 14 residues long. The CDR3 bases are TGTGCCAGCAGCTTTCAGGGGTCCGACACTGAAGCTTTCTTT. Translated: CASSFQGSDTEAFF.

The chain links TRBV7-9 to TRBJ2-6; D is undetermined. This CDR3 contains 14 residues. Per germline, CDR1 SEHNR and CDR2 FQNEAQ (reference sequence). Between the trimmed V and J ends, which lost 8 bases and 0 bases, there was a span of 8 bases. CDR3 DNA sequence: TGTGCCAGCGGCCGGACCTCTGGGGCCAACGTCCTGACTTTC. Translated: CASGRTSGANVLTF. Full variable domain (outside the CDR3, taken from reference TRBV7-9 and TRBJ2-6): DTGVSQNPRHKITKRGQNVTFRCDPISEHNRLYWYRQTLGQGPEFLTYFQNEAQLEKSRLLSDRFSAERPKGSFSTLEIQRTEQGDSAMYLCASGRTSGANVLTFGAGSRLTVL.

The genes are TRBV28 and TRBJ2-3; D gene uncertain. CDR3 size: 14 residues. V lost 4 bases and J lost 5, with 13 bases in between. Germline lookup yields CDR1 MDHEN and CDR2 SYDVKM. CDR3 amino acids: CASSSPSAGDTQYF. The CDR3 bases are TGTGCCAGCAGTTCCCCCAGTGCCGGAGATACGCAGTATTTT. The whole variable domain, remainder taken from reference TRBV28 and TRBJ2-3, is DVKVTQSSRYLVKRTGEKVFLECVQDMDHENMFWYRQDPGLGLRLIYFSYDVKMKEKGDIPEGYSVSREKKERFSLILESASTNQTSMYLCASSSPSAGDTQYFGPGTRLTVL.

V gene TRBV29-1 combines with J gene TRBJ1-2; 7 bases map to TRBD1. The germline V gene has CDR1 SQVTM and CDR2 ANQGSEA. V lost 6 bases, J lost 4 bases, and 11 bases stayed unmatched. This CDR3 has 14 amino acids. CDR3 in DNA: TGCAGCGTCCTAGTAGAGGGACAGCTCTATGGCTACACCTTC. It specifies CSVLVEGQLYGYTF.

J is TRBJ1-4 and V is TRBV7-2; D might be TRBD1 (5 bases). Deletions cut 8 bases from V and 5 bases from J, with 12 bases between. CDR3 length: 13 residues. Germline V gene data show CDR1 as SGHTA and CDR2 as FQGNSA. The DNA of the CDR3 is TGTGCCAGCCGTCGGGACGGGAATGAAAAACTGTTTTTT. Residues: CASRRDGNEKLFF.

The CDR3 DNA reads as TGCGCCAGCAGCCAAGATTTAACAGTGCGAGGCTACACCTTC. The encoded protein is CASSQDLTVRGYTF. The genes are TRBV4-1 and TRBJ1-2, with D uncertain. The CDR3 is 14 residues long. The germline CDR1 and CDR2 sequences are MGHRA and YSYEKL. Between the trimmed V and J ends, which lost 0 bases and 8 bases, there was a span of 13 bases.

The J gene is TRBJ2-7, the V gene TRBV4-3, with no clear D. The CDR3 loop spans 13 amino acids. V shed 1 base and J shed 6 bases, with 10 bases lying between them. Germline V lookup: CDR1 LGHNA, CDR2 YSLEER. The chain's CDR3 is CASSQALNGEQYF. CDR3 bases: TGCGCCAGCAGCCAAGCCCTTAATGGCGAGCAGTACTTC.

This clone was seen a few times. The chain employs TRBV5-1 and TRBJ2-5, with D perhaps matching TRBD1 (6 bases). The CDR3 sequence is 12 residues long. Germline V CDR1 and CDR2: SGHRS, YFSETQ. V was clipped by 4 bases and J by 3 bases, with 7 bases between them. The CDR3 DNA reads as TGCGCCAGCAGCGCAGGGGAAGAGACCCAGTACTTC. It encodes CASSAGEETQYF. Full variable domain (missing parts from reference TRBV5-1 and TRBJ2-5): KAGVTQTPRYLIKTRGQQVTLSCSPISGHRSVSWYQQTPGQGLQFLFEYFSETQRNKGNFPGRFSGRQFSNSRSEMNVSTLELGDSALYLCASSAGEETQYFGPGTRLLVL.

In this sample, this clone turned up once. V and J are TRBV9 and TRBJ2-5, with D tentatively TRBD1 (8 bases). CDR1 is SGDLS, CDR2 YYNGEE, per germline. The CDR3 sequence is 15 residues long. V dropped 7 bases and J dropped 5 bases, with 21 bases sitting between them. CDR3 residues: CASAGAGQGGETQYF. The CDR3 DNA reads as TGTGCCAGCGCCGGGGCCGGACAGGGAGGGGAGACCCAGTACTTC.

This clone came up a few times. The chain recombines TRBV7-9 with TRBJ1-1, with D uncertain. Germline CDR1 reads SEHNR; CDR2 reads FQNEAQ (reference sequence). The CDR3 spans 14 residues. V lost 0 bases to trimming and J lost 0 bases, with 5 bases between them. CDR3 region: CASSLAFMNTEAFF. The CDR3 DNA sequence: TGTGCCAGCAGCTTAGCGTTCATGAACACTGAAGCTTTCTTT.

The chain recombines TRBV10-3 with TRBJ2-3; TRBD1 matches at 9 bases. The CDR3 covers 17 residues. The V gene's germline CDR1 is ENHRY and CDR2 SYGVKD. V shed 0 bases, J shed 2 bases, and the junction held 6 bases outside the gene matches. This CDR3 reads CAISESTGTGYTDTQYF. DNA of the CDR3: TGTGCCATCAGTGAGTCGACCGGGACAGGGTACACAGATACGCAGTATTTT.

The V and J genes are TRBV29-1 and TRBJ2-5; 9 positions match TRBD1. In germline, CDR1 is SQVTM, CDR2 ANQGSEA. The CDR3 totals 13 residues. V shed 8 bases and J 5 bases; nucleotides not matched to a gene: 9. The CDR3 here is CSHRGRGPETQYF. CDR3 bases: TGCAGCCACAGGGGGCGGGGTCCGGAGACCCAGTACTTC.

The J gene is TRBJ2-5, the V gene TRBV28; D may correspond to TRBD1 or TRBD2 (5 bases each). The germline CDR1 and CDR2 sequences are MDHEN and SYDVKM. V lost 5 bases, J lost 5 bases, and 15 bases lay in between. This CDR3 has 14 residues. Written as DNA, the CDR3 is TGTGCCAGCAGTACTGCCCGGGGCCGGGAGACCCAGTACTTC. Amino acid sequence: CASSTARGRETQYF.

In its sample, this clone was seen a few times. The chain combines TRBV9 with TRBJ2-5, with D possibly being TRBD1 or TRBD2 (5 bases each). The V and J ends lost 0 bases and 2 bases respectively, with 11 bases between them. Germline V gene lookup returns CDR1 SGDLS and CDR2 YYNGEE. This CDR3 contains 15 residues. The CDR3 here is CASSVGGAEQETQYF. The CDR3, as DNA: TGTGCCAGCAGCGTAGGAGGGGCAGAGCAAGAGACCCAGTACTTC.